This is a list of T cell receptor beta chains from one sample in a study of cytomegalovirus exposure and HLA in healthy donors. Repertoires were generated with immunoSEQ multiplex PCR, while TCRdb's copy carries only in-frame clones and drops some. The sample shows about 200,000 clones, roughly 80% of them seen only once. The sequenced sample was PBMCs. These receptors came from a woman between 50 and 59 years old in good health and CMV-seropositive. CDR3s include the opening cysteine and the closing phenylalanine or tryptophan.

length: 15; V: TRBV28; CDR3: CASSPGTSGRYTQYF
length: 13; V: TRBV5-1; CDR3: CASSFMPEYEQYF
length: 14; V: TRBV10-3; CDR3: CAVGISGSNQPQHF
length: 11; V: TRBV20-1; CDR3: CSASENREQFF
length: 15; V: TRBV18; CDR3: CASSQTQQGNYGYTF
length: 13; V: TRBV10-1; CDR3: CASSESGNTEAFF
length: 13; V: TRBV6-5; CDR3: CASSRDYGETQYF
length: 14; V: TRBV2; CDR3: CASREGQGADTQYF
length: 11; V: TRBV20-1; CDR3: CSARPQSEQFF
length: 13; V: TRBV9; CDR3: CASSVGGDNEQFF
length: 14; V: TRBV25-1; CDR3: CASSLAGAADTQYF
length: 14; V: TRBV7-7; CDR3: CASSPNGEGETQYF
length: 12; V: TRBV7-6; CDR3: CASSSNPETQYF
length: 12; V: TRBV7-9; CDR3: CSSSYRGQTQYF
length: 15; V: TRBV19; CDR3: CASTQGTYSNQPQHF
length: 15; V: TRBV5-1; CDR3: CASSATGGVPDTQYF
length: 15; V: TRBV27; CDR3: CAVSTGQGGADTQYF
length: 15; V: TRBV7-9; CDR3: CASSLLRGTNEKLFF
length: 17; V: TRBV5-1; CDR3: CASSMGLAGSGANVLTF
length: 14; V: TRBV29-1; CDR3: CSVETALGKNSQYF
length: 16; V: TRBV30; CDR3: CAGQIERGGNWETQYF
length: 15; V: TRBV6-1; CDR3: CASTPGGSGANVLTF
length: 15; V: TRBV5-1; CDR3: CATSGGVAAYNEQFF
length: 14; V: TRBV4-3; CDR3: CASSHTLQDNEQFF
length: 16; V: TRBV28; CDR3: CASSLDSSRPLYEQYF
length: 14; V: TRBV2; CDR3: CARDRDSRQETQYF
length: 14; V: TRBV4-3; CDR3: CASSQGVRDYGYTF
length: 14; V: TRBV28; CDR3: CASSWPRRSYEQYF
length: 14; V: TRBV28; CDR3: CASSLPSGLYEQYF
length: 15; V: TRBV5-3; CDR3: CARSPSTGSQETQYF
length: 15; V: TRBV7-9; CDR3: CASSFGAQIQETQYF
length: 16; V: TRBV29-1; CDR3: CSVKGGHPVRYNEQFF
length: 14; V: TRBV2; CDR3: CASGRAGAHGELFF
length: 15; V: TRBV6-5; CDR3: CASSRGLAGTGELFF
length: 14; V: TRBV7-2; CDR3: CASSLGRPPYEQYF
length: 16; V: TRBV5-6; CDR3: CASSLAYLGTENIQYF
length: 18; V: TRBV7-8; CDR3: CASSLGTGFSSGANGLTF
length: 13; V: TRBV7-9; CDR3: CASSLEAADTQYF
length: 14; V: TRBV29-1; CDR3: CSVASRDRVTKAFF
length: 14; V: TRBV11-2; CDR3: CASSFTGGEDEQFF
length: 13; V: TRBV5-6; CDR3: CASSLYRGDTQYF